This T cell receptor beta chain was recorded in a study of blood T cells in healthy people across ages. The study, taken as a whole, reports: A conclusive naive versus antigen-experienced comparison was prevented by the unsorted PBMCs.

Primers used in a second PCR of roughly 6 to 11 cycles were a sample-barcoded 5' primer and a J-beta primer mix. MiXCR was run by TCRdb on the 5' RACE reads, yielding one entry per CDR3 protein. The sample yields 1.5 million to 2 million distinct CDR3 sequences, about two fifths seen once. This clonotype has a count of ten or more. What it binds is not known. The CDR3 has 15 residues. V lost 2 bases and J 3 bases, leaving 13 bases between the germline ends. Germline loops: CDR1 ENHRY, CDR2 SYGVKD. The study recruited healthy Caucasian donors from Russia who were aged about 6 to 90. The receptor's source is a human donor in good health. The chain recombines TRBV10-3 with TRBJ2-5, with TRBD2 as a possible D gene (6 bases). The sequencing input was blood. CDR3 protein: CAISEAFGGEETQYF. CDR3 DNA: TGTGCCATCAGTGAGGCCTTTGGAGGGGAAGAGACCCAGTACTTC.